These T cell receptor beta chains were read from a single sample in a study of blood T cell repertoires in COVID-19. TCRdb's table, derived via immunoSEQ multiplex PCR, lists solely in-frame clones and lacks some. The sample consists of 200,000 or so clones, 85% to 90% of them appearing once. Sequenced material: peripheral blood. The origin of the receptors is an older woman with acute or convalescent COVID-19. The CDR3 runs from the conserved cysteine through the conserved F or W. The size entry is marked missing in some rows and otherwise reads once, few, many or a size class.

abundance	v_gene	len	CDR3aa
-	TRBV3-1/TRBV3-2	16	CASSQSTGVFNEKLFF
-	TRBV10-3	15	CAISALAGDPYEQYF
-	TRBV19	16	CASSPLGTGRSYEQYF
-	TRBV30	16	CAWSYLSGRVRDEQFF
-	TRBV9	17	CASSPDRGSVDSGELFF
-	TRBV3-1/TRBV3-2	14	CASSQGGMGYGYTF
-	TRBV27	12	CAKTANTGELFF
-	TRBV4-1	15	CASSQGTAYSYEQYF
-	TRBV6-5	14	CASTLAGVKETQYF
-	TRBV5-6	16	CASSLGGQFSNQPQHF
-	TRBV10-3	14	CAISGQGQDNEQFF
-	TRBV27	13	CASSLQGYYGYTF
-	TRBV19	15	CASSTPVGSYNEQFF
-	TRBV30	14	CAWNAGPAGTRLTF
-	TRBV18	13	CASSPYRGPEAFF
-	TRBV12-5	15	CASGTGTGPYNEQFF
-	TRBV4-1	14	CASSPGGSGYEQYF
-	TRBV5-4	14	CASRTGTSPYEQYF
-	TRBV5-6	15	CASSLSGRAFNEQFF
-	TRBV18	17	CASSPQEGPESGTEAFF
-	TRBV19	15	CASSTGQGGSYGYTF
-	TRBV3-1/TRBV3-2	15	CASSQPGLAVYEQYF
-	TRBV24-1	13	CATSSGAMEEQYF
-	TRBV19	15	CASSIQGPLGNEQFF
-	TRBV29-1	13	CSAPLQFTGELFF
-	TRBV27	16	CASSLSRTGSYNEQFF
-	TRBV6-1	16	CASSEAGARVNTEAFF
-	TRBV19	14	CASSARGGNTEAFF
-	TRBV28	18	CASSSIPGTGLEFTEAFF
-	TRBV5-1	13	CASSSLSGNTIYF
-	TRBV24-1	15	CATRPSGIRTDTQYF
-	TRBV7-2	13	CASSLHRENTIYF
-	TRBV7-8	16	CASSLAGAASNQPQHF
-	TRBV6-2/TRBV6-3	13	CASSVRTGTEAFF
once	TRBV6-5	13	CASREQGAGGYTF
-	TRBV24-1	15	CATSDSGQPTGELFF
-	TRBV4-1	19	CASSPFGGDRSSYNSPLHF
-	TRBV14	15	CASSPYSGGLGGYTF
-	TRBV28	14	CASSPGRLSQPQHF
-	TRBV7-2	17	CASSLGYQGRANQPQHF
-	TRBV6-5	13	CASSLWGGTEAFF
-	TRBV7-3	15	CASSLSPLAKNIQYF
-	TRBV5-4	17	CASSLTGQVVGGETQYF
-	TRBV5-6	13	CASSPDRGTEAFF
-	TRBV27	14	CASGGQGASEKLFF
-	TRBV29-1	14	CSVSQGKAIYEQYF
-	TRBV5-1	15	CASSTDSRSNTEAFF
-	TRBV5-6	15	CASSLDILREHEQYF